The following is a TCR beta chain sequence with its context. Trimming stripped 0 bases from V and 4 bases from J, with 10 bases between. Germline values: CDR1 SGHRS, CDR2 YFSETQ. The length of the CDR3 is 15 residues. Sequencing used immunoSEQ multiplex PCR; TCRdb keeps in-frame clones, though not all of them. The table has about 120,000 clones, more than 75% seen once. The data derive from a study of control samples from healthy donors and cancer patients. The receptor was derived from a woman in her 70s in good health. Specimen: blood. This chain links TRBV5-1 with TRBJ2-2; TRBD2 is a possible D gene (6 bases). CDR3 amino acids: CASSLAASATGELFF. The CDR3 nucleotides are TGCGCCAGCAGCTTGGCCGCTAGCGCCACCGGGGAGCTGTTTTTT.